Sequencing of this T cell receptor (beta chain) was carried out in a study of CD8 T cells in ankylosing spondylitis (dated by TCRdb to 2016 to 2017). In the study overall: The study profiled T cell receptor beta repertoires in healthy donors and ankylosing spondylitis patients to find disease-linked TCR variants. The full study cohort comprised 25 or so ankylosing spondylitis patients and about a hundred healthy donors. Samples of peripheral blood were taken, and for ankylosing spondylitis patients, synovial fluid was collected as well. What the work shows at the level of the full study, not this receptor alone: The disease-linked clones were reported to be significantly enriched in matched synovial fluid samples from ankylosing spondylitis patients. Some motif variants had previously been reported in the synovial fluid and blood of reactive arthritis patients, which suggests shared mechanisms of disease initiation. Blood from ankylosing spondylitis patients appeared to be characterized by a TCR beta motif composed of under 10 highly homologous amino acid variants. The disease-linked clones showed a CD8+ phenotype and occurred at relatively low frequencies in peripheral blood.

Sequenced on an Illumina HiSeq 2500. Quantitative 5'-RACE with molecular barcodes was used to prepare TCR beta libraries. The paper's processing steps were these. A new computational method, built on a probabilistic model of VDJ rearrangement, was used to identify disease-linked TCR variants. TCRdb passed the public sequencing reads through fastp at Q25 and MiXCR, retaining productive beta sequences. Under each unique CDR3 protein, matching rows form one entry showing the most common genes and DNA. None of the V and J calls come from the authors' own analysis; TCRdb made them. The sample includes about 300,000 distinct CDR3 sequences, with under 14% observed a single time. The ten largest make up about 10% of the sample. For this chain, trimming is 5 bases at the V end and 0 bases at the J end, and the number of junction bases without a gene match is 8. CDR1 and CDR2, per the germline V gene, are MDHEN and SYDVKM. The CDR3 has 18 amino acids, counting the end cysteine and phenylalanine. Only CDR3 DNA remains: 54 bases, in frame from the first base.

About this clonotype itself: Its antigen remains unidentified. No per-base quality is available; no much larger clone lies one base away.

The chain joins TRBV28 to TRBJ2-6; the junction holds 9 bases that match TRBD1. This sequence was found in a female donor with ankylosing spondylitis or in good health (not recorded which). Input material: blood, either unsorted or a sorted T cell fraction (not recorded which). CDR3 loop: CASSLPGTGTSGANVLTF. The DNA sequence reads TGTGCCAGCAGTCTACCCGGGACAGGGACCTCTGGGGCCAACGTCCTGACTTTC.